The 28 T cell receptor beta chains below all came from one sample that was sequenced in a study of siplizumab effects on memory and regulatory T cells. The repertoire was sequenced with immunoSEQ multiplex PCR; TCRdb's copy has only in-frame clones and lacks some. This table has roughly 40,000 clones, roughly nine tenths appearing once. Material: naive CD4+ T cells sorted from blood. Receptors originate from a human donor in good health.

This rearrangement joins TRBV6-5 to TRBJ1-1; 8 bases are a match to TRBD1. J lost 4 bases, V lost 2 bases, and 9 bases had no gene match. This CDR3 has 16 residues. Germline-derived CDR1 and CDR2 are MNHEY and SVGAGI. CDR3 bases: TGTGCCAGCAGTTACCCAGGACAGGGAGGGAGCACTGAAGCTTTCTTT. Protein product: CASSYPGQGGSTEAFF.

V usage is TRBV10-3 and J usage is TRBJ2-7; D possibly corresponds to TRBD1 (7 bases). The CDR3 is made up of 17 amino acids. V was cut by 6 bases and J by 3 bases, with 24 bases left in between. CDR1 is ENHRY and CDR2 is SYGVKD in the germline V gene. The CDR3 spells CAISEPARGVQFYEQYF. The CDR3 DNA is TGTGCCATCAGCGAACCCGCCAGGGGGGTCCAATTCTACGAGCAGTACTTC.

The rearrangement joins TRBV10-3 to TRBJ1-1, with TRBD1 as a possible D gene (5 bases). Germline loops: CDR1 ENHRY, CDR2 SYGVKD. V was pared by 10 bases and J by 3 bases, with 15 bases between. The CDR3 has 13 residues. The CDR3 DNA follows: TGTGCCACCCGTTGGGGGGAGGACACTGAAGCTTTCTTT. Protein sequence: CATRWGEDTEAFF.

This clone was picked up one time. This sequence joins TRBV28 and TRBJ1-2, with D unresolved. This CDR3 comprises 17 residues. Per the germline V gene, CDR1 is MDHEN and CDR2 is SYDVKM. Trimming left V 3 bases short and J 3 bases short, with 20 bases between. CDR3 residues: CASSFATALSLDYGYTF. In DNA, the CDR3 is TGTGCCAGCAGTTTCGCCACCGCCCTCTCCCTCGACTATGGCTACACCTTC.

The chain combines TRBV5-1 with TRBJ2-1, with 8 nucleotides matching TRBD2. The J segment lost 0 bases and the V segment lost 4 bases, leaving 3 bases of the junction unmatched. This CDR3 spans 15 amino acids. Germline V gives CDR1 SGHRS, CDR2 YFSETQ. The CDR3 DNA reads TGCGCCAGCAGCGGTACTAGCGGCTCCTACAATGAGCAGTTCTTC. Translation gives CASSGTSGSYNEQFF.

The chain carries TRBV9 and TRBJ2-7, with 7 bases fitting TRBD2. The germline V gene encodes CDR1 SGDLS and CDR2 YYNGEE. This CDR3 is 14 amino acids long. With 4 bases clipped from V and 3 bases from J, the junction kept 7 bases outside the gene matches. The CDR3 DNA is TGTGCCAGCAGCCGCCACGCGGGGGACTACGAGCAGTACTTC. Amino acids: CASSRHAGDYEQYF.

This chain links TRBV5-4 with TRBJ2-7, with D unresolved. The CDR3 sequence is 13 residues long. Trimming pared 5 bases from V and 4 bases from J, leaving 13 bases between. CDR1 SGHNT and CDR2 YYREEE come from the germline V gene (reference sequence). The CDR3 region has the DNA TGTGCCAGCAGTTCCGGTGGGAAATACGAGCAGTACTTC. It codes for CASSSGGKYEQYF.

In its sample, this clone was seen a few times. V and J are TRBV2 and TRBJ1-2; no clear D gene. This CDR3 spans 12 amino acids. The germline V gene encodes CDR1 SNHLY and CDR2 FYNNEI. Trimming removed 8 bases at V and 10 bases at J, with 17 bases between. The CDR3 loop reads CASGVKDYFYTF. The CDR3 coding sequence is TGTGCCAGCGGGGTGAAGGATTACTTCTACACCTTC. Variable domain in full (rest from reference TRBV2 and TRBJ1-2): EPEVTQTPSHQVTQMGQEVILRCVPISNHLYFYWYRQILGQKVEFLVSFYNNEISEKSEIFDDQFSVERPDGSNFTLKIRSTKLEDSAMYFCASGVKDYFYTFGSGTRLTVV.

The chain joins TRBV5-1 to TRBJ2-1; TRBD2 matches 8 bases. CDR1 and CDR2 from the germline V gene are SGHRS and YFSETQ. V shed 6 bases and J 5 bases; nucleotides not matched to a gene: 10. This CDR3 is built from 15 residues. Here the CDR3 reads CASTRAGESDNEQFF. Here the CDR3 DNA reads TGCGCCAGCACCCGAGCGGGAGAGAGCGACAATGAGCAGTTCTTC.

The chain couples TRBV27 to TRBJ1-1, with a tentative D call TRBD1 (5 bases). Germline CDR1 is MNHEY and CDR2 is SMNVEV (reference sequence). CDR3 length: 15 residues. Trimming stripped 5 bases from V and 3 bases from J, with 16 bases between. The CDR3 spells CASSPQRGVDTEAFF. Written as DNA, the CDR3 is TGTGCCAGCAGTCCCCAACGGGGCGTTGACACTGAAGCTTTCTTT.

The chain employs TRBV23-1 and TRBJ1-2; D may be TRBD1 (6 bases). TRBV23-1 is recorded as an ORF, its role being uncertain. Trimming took 0 bases from V and 4 from J, leaving 12 bases between them. CDR3 size: 15 residues. CDR3 DNA sequence: TGCGCCAGCAGTCAATCGTTTGGGGGGGCCTATGGCTACACCTTC. The encoded protein is CASSQSFGGAYGYTF.

This chain uses TRBV4-1 with TRBJ2-6, with D perhaps matching TRBD1 or TRBD2 (5 bases each). Trimming cost V 0 bases and J 2 bases, with 11 bases left between them. There are 17 residues in the CDR3. The germline V gene has CDR1 MGHRA and CDR2 YSYEKL. DNA of the CDR3: TGCGCCAGCAGCCAAGAAGCGAGGGACCCTGGGGCCAACGTCCTGACTTTC. Translation: CASSQEARDPGANVLTF.

The chain recombines TRBV18 with TRBJ2-1, with a tentative D call TRBD1 (5 bases). The germline gives CDR1 KGHSH, CDR2 LQKENI. Trimming left V 6 bases short and J 4 bases short, with 13 bases between. This CDR3 spans 14 amino acids. This CDR3 reads CASSKTEKYNEQFF. The CDR3 coding sequence is TGTGCCAGCTCCAAGACAGAAAAGTACAATGAGCAGTTCTTC.

This clone came up a few times. This chain joins TRBV19 and TRBJ1-6, with a tentative D call TRBD1 (6 bases). Trimming took off 5 bases at V and 0 bases at J, with 17 bases between the two ends. The CDR3 runs 18 residues. The germline V gene encodes CDR1 LNHDA and CDR2 SQIVND (reference sequence). This chain's CDR3 is CASSERGTRSSYNSPLHF. The CDR3 coding sequence is TGTGCCAGTAGTGAGAGAGGGACACGGAGCTCCTATAATTCACCCCTCCACTTT.

CDR3: CASSQGQIQETQYF. As DNA, the CDR3 is TGCGCCAGCAGCCAAGGACAGATACAAGAGACCCAGTACTTC. The rearrangement joins TRBV4-1 to TRBJ2-5; TRBD1 might be the D (5 bases). Germline CDR1 is MGHRA and CDR2 is YSYEKL. V was pared by 1 base and J by 2 bases, with 8 bases between. The CDR3 sequence is 14 residues long.

The table lists this clone with a count of one. The CDR3 protein is CASSLGEGYGQGRSKNEQFF. The CDR3 nucleotides read TGTGCCAGCAGCTTAGGCGAAGGGTACGGGCAGGGGCGATCAAAAAATGAGCAGTTCTTC. This chain joins TRBV7-8 and TRBJ2-1; the D gene is possibly TRBD1 (6 bases). V lost 1 base and J lost 7, with 29 bases in between. The CDR3 runs to 20 residues. Germline CDR1 SGHVS, CDR2 FQNEAQ. The full variable domain, its missing parts supplied by reference TRBV7-8 and TRBJ2-1, is GAGVSQSPRYKVAKRGQDVALRCDPISGHVSLFWYQQALGQGPEFLTYFQNEAQLDKSGLPSDRFFAERPEGSVSTLKIQRTQQEDSAVYLCASSLGEGYGQGRSKNEQFFGPGTRLTVL.

The genes are TRBV4-1 and TRBJ1-3; 7 bases map to TRBD1. CDR1 is MGHRA, CDR2 YSYEKL, per germline. V was clipped by 1 base and J by 2 bases; unmatched bases: 2. The CDR3 covers 15 residues. The CDR3 nucleotides are TGCGCCAGCAGCCAAGGACAGGGCCCTGGAAACACCATATATTTT. This codes for CASSQGQGPGNTIYF.

The chain combines TRBV7-2 with TRBJ1-1; possible D gene TRBD1, 5 bases. V was cut by 4 bases and J by 11 bases, with 26 bases left in between. CDR3 length: 16 amino acids. Germline loops: CDR1 SGHTA, CDR2 FQGNSA. The CDR3: CASSSPAPGKGYKAFF. The CDR3 nucleotides are TGTGCCAGCAGCTCCCCCGCCCCGGGGAAGGGGTACAAGGCTTTCTTT.

The V call is TRBV25-1, the J call TRBJ2-2, with D perhaps being TRBD1 or TRBD2 (5 bases each). Germline CDR1 is MGHDK and CDR2 is SYGVNS. Trimming shortened V by 9 bases and J by 11 bases, and 10 bases separated the two germline ends. The CDR3 extends over 10 amino acids. The chain's CDR3 is CASGTGELFF. CDR3 sequence (DNA): TGTGCCAGTGGGACGGGCGAGCTGTTTTTT.

In its sample, this clone was seen a few times. The chain recombines TRBV6-1 with TRBJ1-5; D gene ambiguous. The V gene's germline CDR1 is MNHNS and CDR2 SASEGT. This CDR3 spans 13 amino acids. V was pared by 7 bases and J by 1 base, with 8 bases between. As DNA, the CDR3 is TGTGCCAGCACTGGATCAAGCAATCAGCCCCAGCATTTT. Translation gives CASTGSSNQPQHF.

The rearrangement uses TRBV5-6 and TRBJ2-7; TRBD1 might be the D (5 bases). The CDR3 length is 13 residues. Germline V gene lookup returns CDR1 SGHDT and CDR2 YYEEEE. V was cut by 3 bases and J by 2 bases, with 9 bases left in between. The chain's CDR3 is CASSSTVPYEQYF. The CDR3 DNA sequence: TGTGCCAGCAGCTCGACAGTACCCTACGAGCAGTACTTC.

The V call is TRBV7-9, the J call TRBJ1-4; 7 nucleotides match TRBD1. The CDR3 is made up of 14 amino acids. Looked up from germline, CDR1 is SEHNR and CDR2 is FQNEAQ (reference sequence). Trimming removed 3 bases from V and 7 bases from J; junction bases left unmatched: 5. The CDR3 coding sequence is TGTGCCAGCAGCTTGGGACAGATTAGTGAAAAACTGTTTTTT. It codes for CASSLGQISEKLFF.

In its sample, this clone was seen a few times. The genes are TRBV2 and TRBJ1-1; TRBD1 agrees at 8 bases. The ends lost 4 bases at V and 8 bases at J; junction bases unmatched: 9. In germline, CDR1 is SNHLY, CDR2 FYNNEI. CDR3 length: 14 residues. The CDR3 DNA follows: TGTGCCAGCAGTGGGACAGGGACTGGAATGGAAGCTTTCTTT. The encoded protein is CASSGTGTGMEAFF. Variable domain in full (rest from reference TRBV2 and TRBJ1-1): EPEVTQTPSHQVTQMGQEVILRCVPISNHLYFYWYRQILGQKVEFLVSFYNNEISEKSEIFDDQFSVERPDGSNFTLKIRSTKLEDSAMYFCASSGTGTGMEAFFGQGTRLTVV.

The gene calls are TRBV5-1 and TRBJ2-7; maybe TRBD1 (6 bases). CDR3 size: 16 residues. Germline V gene sequence: CDR1 SGHRS, CDR2 YFSETQ. V was pared by 1 base and J by 2 bases, with 16 bases between. The CDR3 DNA sequence: TGCGCCAGCAGCTTGCCAGGGGTGGGCCCAACCTACGAGCAGTACTTC. Amino acids: CASSLPGVGPTYEQYF.

This clone was seen a single time. The V call is TRBV5-1, the J call TRBJ2-7, with D maybe TRBD1 (6 bases). This CDR3 has 15 amino acids. Trimming took 4 bases from V and 5 from J, leaving 19 bases between them. Germline loops: CDR1 SGHRS, CDR2 YFSETQ. The CDR3: CASSPENRVFNEQYF. The CDR3 DNA reads TGCGCCAGCAGCCCAGAGAACAGGGTTTTTAACGAGCAGTACTTC.

The V call is TRBV6-1, the J call TRBJ2-2; no reliable D call. Germline V lookup: CDR1 MNHNS, CDR2 SASEGT. Trimming took off 8 bases at V and 1 base at J, with 8 bases between the two ends. There are 13 residues in the CDR3. DNA for the CDR3: TGTGCCAGCTTCTGGAGGAACACCGGGGAGCTGTTTTTT. Translated, it gives CASFWRNTGELFF.

The V gene is TRBV5-4, the J gene TRBJ2-1, with 8 positions matching TRBD2. This CDR3 contains 15 residues. Germline CDR1 SGHNT, CDR2 YYREEE (reference sequence). After removal of 1 base from V and 2 bases from J, the junction contained 2 bases not matched to a gene. The CDR3 DNA reads TGTGCCAGCAGCTTGCCGGGAGGGACCTACAATGAGCAGTTCTTC. Its protein is CASSLPGGTYNEQFF.

The rearrangement uses TRBV28 and TRBJ2-1; TRBD2 might be the D (5 bases). V was pared by 3 bases and J by 6 bases, with 9 bases between. Per germline, CDR1 MDHEN and CDR2 SYDVKM. This CDR3 has 13 amino acids. CDR3 loop: CASSLTNLNEQFF. CDR3 sequence (DNA): TGTGCCAGCAGTTTGACTAACCTCAATGAGCAGTTCTTC.